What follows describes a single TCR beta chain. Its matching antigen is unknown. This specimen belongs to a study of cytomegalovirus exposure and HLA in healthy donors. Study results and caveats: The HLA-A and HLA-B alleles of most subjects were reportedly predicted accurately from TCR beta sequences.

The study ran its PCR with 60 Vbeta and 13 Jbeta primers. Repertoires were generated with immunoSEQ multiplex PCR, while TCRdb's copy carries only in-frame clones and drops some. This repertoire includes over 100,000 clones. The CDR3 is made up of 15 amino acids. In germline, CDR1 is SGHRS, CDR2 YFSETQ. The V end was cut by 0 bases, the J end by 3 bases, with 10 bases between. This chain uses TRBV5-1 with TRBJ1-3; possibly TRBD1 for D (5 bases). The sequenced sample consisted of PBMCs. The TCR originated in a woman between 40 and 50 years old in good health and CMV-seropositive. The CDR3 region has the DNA TGCGCCAGCAGCTTGGTAGGGGTAGATGGAAACACCATATATTTT. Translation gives CASSLVGVDGNTIYF.